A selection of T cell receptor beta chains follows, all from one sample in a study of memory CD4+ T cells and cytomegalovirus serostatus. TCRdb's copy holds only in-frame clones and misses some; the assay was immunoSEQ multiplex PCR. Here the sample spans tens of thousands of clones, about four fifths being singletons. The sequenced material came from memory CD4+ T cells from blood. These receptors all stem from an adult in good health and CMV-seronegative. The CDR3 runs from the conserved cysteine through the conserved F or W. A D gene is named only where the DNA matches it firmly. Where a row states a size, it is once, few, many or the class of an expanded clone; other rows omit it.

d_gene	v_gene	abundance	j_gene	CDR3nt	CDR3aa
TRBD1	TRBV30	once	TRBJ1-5	TGTGCCTGGAGTGCGGGACAGGGGGTTCAGCCCCAGCATTTT	CAWSAGQGVQPQHF
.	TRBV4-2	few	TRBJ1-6	TGTGCCAGCAGCCAAGATCAAGGCCGGGACTCACCCCTCCACTTT	CASSQDQGRDSPLHF
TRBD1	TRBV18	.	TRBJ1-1	TGTGCCAGCTCACCGAGACAGGGGCGAGATAACACTGAAGCTTTCTTT	CASSPRQGRDNTEAFF
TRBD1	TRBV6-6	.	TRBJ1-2	TGTGCCAGCACCGATCAGGGGGTAGGGGGCTACACCTTC	CASTDQGVGGYTF
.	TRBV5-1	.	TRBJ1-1	TGCGCCAGCAGCTTGGAGGGCTTCACTGAAGCTTTCTTT	CASSLEGFTEAFF
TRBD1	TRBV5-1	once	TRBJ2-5	TGCGCCAGCAGCTTGGGCGGACAGGGATCGTACCAAGAGACCCAGTACTTC	CASSLGGQGSYQETQYF
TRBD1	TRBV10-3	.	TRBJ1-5	TGTGCCATCAGTGCCCGGACAGGGCAAGAGCAGCCCCAGCATTTT	CAISARTGQEQPQHF
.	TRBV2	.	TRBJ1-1	TGTGCCAGCAGTGATTATCGGGGTACGCGGACTGAAGCTTTCTTT	CASSDYRGTRTEAFF
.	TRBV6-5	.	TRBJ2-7	TGTGCCAGCAGTTACGGGGGGAAGAACGAGCAGTACTTC	CASSYGGKNEQYF
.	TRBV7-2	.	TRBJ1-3	TGTGCCAGCAGCCCAACAGGGTATGGAAACACCATATATTTT	CASSPTGYGNTIYF
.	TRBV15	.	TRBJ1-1	TGTGCCACCAGCCGGAGGGAGAACACTGAAGCTTTCTTT	CATSRRENTEAFF
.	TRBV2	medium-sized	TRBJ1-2	TGTGCCAGCATGCTGTACTCGGCGGGCTACACCTTC	CASMLYSAGYTF
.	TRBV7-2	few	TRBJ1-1	TGTGCCAGCAGCTACGCCCTAGTGAACACTGAAGCTTTCTTT	CASSYALVNTEAFF